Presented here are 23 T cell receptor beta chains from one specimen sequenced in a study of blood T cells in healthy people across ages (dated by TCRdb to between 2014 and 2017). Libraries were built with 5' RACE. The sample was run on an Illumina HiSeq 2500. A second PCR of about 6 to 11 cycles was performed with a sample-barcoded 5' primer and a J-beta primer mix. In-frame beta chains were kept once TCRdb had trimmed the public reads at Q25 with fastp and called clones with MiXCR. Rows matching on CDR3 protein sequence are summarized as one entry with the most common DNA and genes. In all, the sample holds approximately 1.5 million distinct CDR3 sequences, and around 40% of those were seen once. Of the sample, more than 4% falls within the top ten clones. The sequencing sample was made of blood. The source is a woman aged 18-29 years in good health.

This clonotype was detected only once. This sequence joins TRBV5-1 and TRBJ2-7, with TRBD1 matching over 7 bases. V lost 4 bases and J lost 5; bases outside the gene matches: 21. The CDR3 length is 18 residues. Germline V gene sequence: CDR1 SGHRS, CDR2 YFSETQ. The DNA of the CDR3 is TGCGCCAGCAGCCCACTTCCCGGGACAGCGGAAAATGGTCACGAGCAGTACTTC. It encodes CASSPLPGTAENGHEQYF.

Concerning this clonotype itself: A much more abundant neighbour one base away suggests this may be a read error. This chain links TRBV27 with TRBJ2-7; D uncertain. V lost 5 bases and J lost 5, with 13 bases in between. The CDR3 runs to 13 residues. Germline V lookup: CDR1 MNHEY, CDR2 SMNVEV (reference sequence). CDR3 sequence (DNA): TGTGCCAGCAGTGGAAGGCCGTTCGACGAGCAGTACTTC. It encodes CASSGRPFDEQYF.

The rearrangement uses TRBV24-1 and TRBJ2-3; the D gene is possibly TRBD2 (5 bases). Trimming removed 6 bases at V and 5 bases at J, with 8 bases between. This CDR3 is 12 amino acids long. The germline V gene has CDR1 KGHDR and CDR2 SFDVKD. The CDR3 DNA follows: TGTGCCACCAGTTTTCGGGGAGATACGCAGTATTTT. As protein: CATSFRGDTQYF.

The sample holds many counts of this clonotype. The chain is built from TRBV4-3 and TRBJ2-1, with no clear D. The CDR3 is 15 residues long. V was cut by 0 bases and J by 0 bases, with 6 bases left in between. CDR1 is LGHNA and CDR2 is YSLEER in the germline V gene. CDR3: CASSQDWVSYNEQFF. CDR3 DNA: TGCGCCAGCAGCCAAGATTGGGTCTCCTACAATGAGCAGTTCTTC.

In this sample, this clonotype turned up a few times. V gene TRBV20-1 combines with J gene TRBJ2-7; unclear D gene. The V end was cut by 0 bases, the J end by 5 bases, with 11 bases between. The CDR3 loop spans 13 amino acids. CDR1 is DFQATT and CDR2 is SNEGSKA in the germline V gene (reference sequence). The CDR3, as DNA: TGCAGTGCTAGAGATCAGCCCCTGGACGAGCAGTACTTC. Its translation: CSARDQPLDEQYF.

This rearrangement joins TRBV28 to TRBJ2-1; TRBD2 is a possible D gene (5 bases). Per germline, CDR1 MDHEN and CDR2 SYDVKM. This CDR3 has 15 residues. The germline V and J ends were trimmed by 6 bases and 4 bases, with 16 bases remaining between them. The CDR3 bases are TGTGCCAGCAGACCTCCGGGAACGGGGTACAATGAGCAGTTCTTC. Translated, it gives CASRPPGTGYNEQFF.

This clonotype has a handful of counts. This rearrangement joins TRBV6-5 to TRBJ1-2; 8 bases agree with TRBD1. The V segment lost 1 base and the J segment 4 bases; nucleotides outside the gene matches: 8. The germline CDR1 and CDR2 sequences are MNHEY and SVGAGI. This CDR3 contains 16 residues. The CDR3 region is CASSYLTGGTAYGYTF. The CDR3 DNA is TGTGCCAGCAGTTACTTAACAGGGGGGACTGCCTATGGCTACACCTTC.

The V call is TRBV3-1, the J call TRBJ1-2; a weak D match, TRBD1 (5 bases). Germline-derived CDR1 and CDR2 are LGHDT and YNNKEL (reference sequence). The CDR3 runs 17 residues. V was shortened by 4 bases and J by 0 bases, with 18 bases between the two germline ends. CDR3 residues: CASSRGGGAKANYGYTF. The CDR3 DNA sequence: TGTGCCAGCAGCCGCGGTGGAGGGGCCAAAGCTAACTATGGCTACACCTTC.

In nucleotides, the CDR3 is TGTGCCACCCAGAGCAGCAGCAATCAGCCCCAGCATTTT. Translation: CATQSSSNQPQHF. V is TRBV6-2 or TRBV6-3 and J is TRBJ1-5; D uncertain. Germline CDR1 is MNHEY and CDR2 is SVGEGT. CDR3 length: 13 amino acids. The V end lost 10 bases, the J end lost 1 base, and 11 bases lay between the germline ends.

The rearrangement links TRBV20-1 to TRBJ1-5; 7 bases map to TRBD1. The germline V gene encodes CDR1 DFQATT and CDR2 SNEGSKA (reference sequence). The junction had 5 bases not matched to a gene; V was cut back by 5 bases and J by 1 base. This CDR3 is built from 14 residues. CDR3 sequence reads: CSASDRVSNQPQHF. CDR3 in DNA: TGCAGTGCTTCCGACAGGGTAAGCAATCAGCCCCAGCATTTT.

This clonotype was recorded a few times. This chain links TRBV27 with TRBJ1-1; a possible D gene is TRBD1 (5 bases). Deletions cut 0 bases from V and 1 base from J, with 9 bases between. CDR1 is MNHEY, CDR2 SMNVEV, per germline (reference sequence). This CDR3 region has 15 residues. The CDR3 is CASSLSSGWNTEAFF. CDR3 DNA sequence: TGTGCCAGCAGTTTATCGTCAGGGTGGAACACTGAAGCTTTCTTT.

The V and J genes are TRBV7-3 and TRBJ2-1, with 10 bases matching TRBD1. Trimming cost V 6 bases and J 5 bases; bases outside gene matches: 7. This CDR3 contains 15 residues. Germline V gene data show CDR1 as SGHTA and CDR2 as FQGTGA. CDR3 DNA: TGTGCCAGCAGTTTGGGACAGGGGCTTAACAATGAGCAGTTCTTC. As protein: CASSLGQGLNNEQFF.

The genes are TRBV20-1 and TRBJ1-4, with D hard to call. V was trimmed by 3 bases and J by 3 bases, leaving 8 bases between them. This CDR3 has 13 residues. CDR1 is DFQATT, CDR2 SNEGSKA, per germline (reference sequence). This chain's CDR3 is CSASNRANEKLFF. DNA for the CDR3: TGCAGTGCTAGTAATAGGGCTAATGAAAAACTGTTTTTT.

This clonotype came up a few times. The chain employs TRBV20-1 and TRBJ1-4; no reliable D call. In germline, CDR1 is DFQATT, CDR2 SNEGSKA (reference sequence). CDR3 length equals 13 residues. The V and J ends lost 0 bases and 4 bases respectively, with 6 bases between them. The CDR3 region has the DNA TGCAGTGCTAGAGATCACCTTAATGAAAAACTGTTTTTT. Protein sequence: CSARDHLNEKLFF.

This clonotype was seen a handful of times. In DNA, the CDR3 is TGTGCCAGCTCTCCGGGACTCAACACCGGGGAGCTGTTTTTT. This codes for CASSPGLNTGELFF. This chain connects TRBV27 to TRBJ2-2; D is possibly TRBD2 (6 bases). In germline, CDR1 is MNHEY, CDR2 SMNVEV (reference sequence). V was cut by 8 bases and J by 2 bases, with 12 bases left in between. The CDR3 has 14 residues.

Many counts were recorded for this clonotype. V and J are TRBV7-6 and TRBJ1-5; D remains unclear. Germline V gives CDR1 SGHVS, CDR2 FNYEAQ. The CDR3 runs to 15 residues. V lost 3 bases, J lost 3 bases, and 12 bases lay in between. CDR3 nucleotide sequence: TGTGCCAGCAGCTTGGATAGTTCTTTCAATCAGCCCCAGCATTTT. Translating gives CASSLDSSFNQPQHF. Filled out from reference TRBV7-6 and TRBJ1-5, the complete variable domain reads GAGVSQSPRYKVTKRGQDVALRCDPISGHVSLYWYRQALGQGPEFLTYFNYEAQQDKSGLPNDRFSAERPEGSISTLTIQRTEQRDSAMYRCASSLDSSFNQPQHFGDGTRLSIL.

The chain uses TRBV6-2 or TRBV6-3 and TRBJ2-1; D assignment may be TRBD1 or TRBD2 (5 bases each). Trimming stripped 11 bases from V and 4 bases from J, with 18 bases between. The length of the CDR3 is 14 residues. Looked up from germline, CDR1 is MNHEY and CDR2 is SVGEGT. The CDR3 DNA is TGTGCCGCCCGACAGCGGACTCCATACAATGAGCAGTTCTTC. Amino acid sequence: CAARQRTPYNEQFF.

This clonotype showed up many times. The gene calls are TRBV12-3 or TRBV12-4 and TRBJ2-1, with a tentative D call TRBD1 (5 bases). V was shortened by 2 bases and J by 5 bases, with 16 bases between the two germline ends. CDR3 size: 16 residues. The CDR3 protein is CASSLKRQGIDNEQFF. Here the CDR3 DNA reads TGTGCCAGCAGTTTAAAGAGGCAGGGTATTGACAATGAGCAGTTCTTC.

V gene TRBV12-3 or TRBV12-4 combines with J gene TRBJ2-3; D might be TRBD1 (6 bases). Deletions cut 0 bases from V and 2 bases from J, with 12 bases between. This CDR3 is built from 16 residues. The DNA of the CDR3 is TGTGCCAGCAGTTTAGCGGTGGGGGCTACCACAGATACGCAGTATTTT. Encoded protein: CASSLAVGATTDTQYF.

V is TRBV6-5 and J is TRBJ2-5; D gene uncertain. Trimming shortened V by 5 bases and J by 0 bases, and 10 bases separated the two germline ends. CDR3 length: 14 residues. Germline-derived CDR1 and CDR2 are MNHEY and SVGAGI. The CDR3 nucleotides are TGTGCCAGCAGTGACACCGGGTACCAAGAGACCCAGTACTTC. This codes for CASSDTGYQETQYF.

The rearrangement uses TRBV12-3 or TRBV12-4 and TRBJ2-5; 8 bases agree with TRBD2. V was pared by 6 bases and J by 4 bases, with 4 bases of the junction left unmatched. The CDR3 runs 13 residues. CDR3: CASSGRAGETQYF. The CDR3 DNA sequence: TGTGCCAGCAGCGGGAGGGCTGGAGAGACCCAGTACTTC.

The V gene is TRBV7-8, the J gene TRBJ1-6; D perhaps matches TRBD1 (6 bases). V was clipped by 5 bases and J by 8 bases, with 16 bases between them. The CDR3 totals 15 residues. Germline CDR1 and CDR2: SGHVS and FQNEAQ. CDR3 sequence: CASSPQGGYDSPLHF. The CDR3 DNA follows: TGTGCCAGCAGCCCCCAAGGGGGATATGATTCACCCCTCCACTTT.

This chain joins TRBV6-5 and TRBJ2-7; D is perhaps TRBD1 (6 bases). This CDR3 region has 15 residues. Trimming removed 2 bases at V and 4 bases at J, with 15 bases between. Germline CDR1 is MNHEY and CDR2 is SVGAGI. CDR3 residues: CASSYGTLIGYEQYF. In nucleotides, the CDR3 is TGTGCCAGCAGTTACGGGACACTGATTGGGTACGAGCAGTACTTC.